This TCR beta chain was retrieved from a study of T-cell reconstitution after alpha-beta-depleted transplantation in children. General study results and limits: By one year post-transplant, T-cell counts and diversity largely arose from T cells that were newly produced. After transplant, at about two months, alpha-beta T cells were reportedly derived from several hundred expanded graft clones. There were some patients whose high TCRbeta diversity at day 60 came from surviving recipient T cells and thymic progenitors.

V gave up 1 base and J gave up 2 bases, with 12 bases separating them. Germline lookup yields CDR1 LNHNV and CDR2 YYDKDF (reference sequence). The CDR3 consists of 15 residues. Unique molecular identifiers tagged the TCRbeta library. TCRdb redid the calling of the PCR reads with MiXCR, one entry per CDR3 protein. The data contain fewer than 750,000 distinct CDR3 sequences, over 20% of them seen just once; the ten biggest clones take up about a third. The table lists this clonotype with a few counts. No antigen is known for it. The TCR sequence derives from a boy younger than two with Wiskott-Aldrich syndrome, due to receive a stem cell transplant. The V call is TRBV15, the J call TRBJ2-7; TRBD2 is a possible D gene (6 bases). The material sequenced was PBMCs, taken before TCRalphabeta/CD19-depleted stem cell transplant. CDR3 DNA: TGTGCCACCAGCAGAGGCGGGGTCGGCCCCTACGAGCAGTACTTC. Residues: CATSRGGVGPYEQYF.